This TCR beta chain was found in a study of T cells in Graves' hyperthyroidism and ophthalmopathy (dated by TCRdb to about 2019). The study in broad terms: To identify distinguishing TCR V-J signatures, a discovery cohort of about 100 patients was used, comprising approximately 40 with Graves' ophthalmopathy and 57 with stable Graves' hyperthyroidism. Following sampling, methimazole starting at 30 mg daily was given to hyperthyroidism patients, and high-dose intravenous methylprednisolone was given to ophthalmopathy patients. The paper reports TCR Vbeta CDR3 sequencing of 135 peripheral blood samples: some 44 ophthalmopathy, roughly 74 hyperthyroidism and about 17 progressor patients. The 100 discovery patients were randomly split 7:3 into training and test sets. In addition, the study compared T-cell repertoires in thyroid tissue and in blood from six Graves' hyperthyroidism patients. Whether ophthalmopathy could be predicted prospectively was tested in an independent validation cohort made up of fewer than 20 hyperthyroidism patients plus 17 patients who later progressed to ophthalmopathy.

This clonotype was seen more than once but under ten times. Its antigen is still unknown. This may arise from a read error, as a much more abundant clone is one base away. Patients with uncontrolled infections, other autoimmune diseases, pregnancy or lactation were excluded. Diagnoses relied on clinical symptoms, serum thyroxine and TRAb, thyroid ultrasound and orbital computed tomography. Total RNA was extracted with Trizol reagent, and quality was checked on an Agilent 2100 Bioanalyzer. The TCR beta CDR3 regions were amplified from the RNA transcripts. The TCR CDR3 was subjected to a first round of RT-PCR using the HTBI primer set and the Qiagen OneStep RT-PCR kit. Libraries were constructed in a second round of multiplex PCR, after which size selection and purification were carried out. Paired-end sequencing of the libraries was performed with 100 bp reads on an Illumina HiSeq2000. The study's processing was this. SOAPnuke was used to process the raw data, throwing out any read that contained adapters or uncalled bases, had a mean Phred below 15, or lacked an exact constant-primer or identifier match. COPE v1.2.5 was used to merge the high-quality paired reads, and each unique nucleotide sequence was defined as a clonotype. Clonotypes were aligned to IMGT TRBV, TRBD and TRBJ reference segments using MiTCR v1.1. Only V-J combinations with frequency above 0.0001, covering about 99% of repertoires, were analysed. The TCS score was defined as the ratio of F50 (clonal expansion) to E x V (chaos), calculated using BLOSUM62-based TCRdist between CDR3 peptides within each V-J. Welch's t-statistics and random forest reduced some 510 V-J features to about 12, which were used in a naive Bayes classifier (R e1071). The Morisita-Horn index was used to measure how similar the thyroid and blood repertoires were. Clones were called with MiXCR by TCRdb after fastp trimmed the public reads at Q25, and only in-frame beta chains were retained. Each entry merges the rows of one CDR3 protein and shows their most common DNA and genes. The V and J calls follow TCRdb's processing rather than the paper's. The sample table shows roughly 500,000 distinct CDR3 sequences, and 46% are seen once. The biggest ten clones account for about 43% of the sample.

The CDR3 starts with the cysteine, ends with the phenylalanine, and has 13 residues. Only the CDR3 part of the read is kept: 39 bases, read in frame from the first base. The germline V gene sets CDR1 to SQVTM and CDR2 to ANQGSEA. At the junction V is shortened by 1 base and J by 5 bases, with 11 bases in between. Paper-wide results and their limitations: Blood samples also contained most of the expanded thyroid clonotypes (frequency above 0.001), which suggests that blood repertoires may reflect thyroid immune responses. Sample size was not statistically predetermined, and blinding of investigators to group allocation was not performed. A 13 V-J signature model separated ophthalmopathy from stable hyperthyroidism, with 87.88% sensitivity and roughly 84% specificity in cross-validation and 80%/75% in testing. In validation, the model predicted progression to ophthalmopathy with approximately 71% sensitivity and over 72% specificity, a median of roughly seven months before onset.

The rearrangement joined TRBV29-1 to TRBJ1-1, with no confidently assigned D gene. Sequencing was carried out using peripheral blood or thyroid tissue (not recorded which). The clonotype comes from an adult woman with Graves' disease, either hyperthyroidism or ophthalmopathy (not recorded which). The DNA reads TGCAGCGTTGAAGGGGCGGCCGGTACTGAAGCTTTCTTT. The resulting protein is CSVEGAAGTEAFF.